This TCR beta chain was sequenced in a study of T-cell memory formation after mild COVID-19. Study-wide background: TCR clusters were largely donor specific.

TCRdb called the 5' RACE reads again in MiXCR, with one record for every CDR3 protein. This table has about 390,000 distinct CDR3 sequences, 15% to 20% appearing once. This clonotype came up a few times. Deletions cut 7 bases from V and 2 bases from J, with 11 bases between. Germline CDR1 and CDR2: SQVTM and ANQGSEA. This CDR3 contains 12 residues. Material: PBMCs or a T cell subset sorted from them (not recorded which). This receptor was obtained from a man aged 18-30 years who had mild COVID-19 (a few samples of this study predate the infection). Cell type and time point are not known. The genes are TRBV29-1 and TRBJ1-2, with D uncertain. The CDR3 sequence is CSGRTENYGYTF. In DNA form, the CDR3 reads TGCAGCGGTAGGACTGAAAACTATGGCTACACCTTC.